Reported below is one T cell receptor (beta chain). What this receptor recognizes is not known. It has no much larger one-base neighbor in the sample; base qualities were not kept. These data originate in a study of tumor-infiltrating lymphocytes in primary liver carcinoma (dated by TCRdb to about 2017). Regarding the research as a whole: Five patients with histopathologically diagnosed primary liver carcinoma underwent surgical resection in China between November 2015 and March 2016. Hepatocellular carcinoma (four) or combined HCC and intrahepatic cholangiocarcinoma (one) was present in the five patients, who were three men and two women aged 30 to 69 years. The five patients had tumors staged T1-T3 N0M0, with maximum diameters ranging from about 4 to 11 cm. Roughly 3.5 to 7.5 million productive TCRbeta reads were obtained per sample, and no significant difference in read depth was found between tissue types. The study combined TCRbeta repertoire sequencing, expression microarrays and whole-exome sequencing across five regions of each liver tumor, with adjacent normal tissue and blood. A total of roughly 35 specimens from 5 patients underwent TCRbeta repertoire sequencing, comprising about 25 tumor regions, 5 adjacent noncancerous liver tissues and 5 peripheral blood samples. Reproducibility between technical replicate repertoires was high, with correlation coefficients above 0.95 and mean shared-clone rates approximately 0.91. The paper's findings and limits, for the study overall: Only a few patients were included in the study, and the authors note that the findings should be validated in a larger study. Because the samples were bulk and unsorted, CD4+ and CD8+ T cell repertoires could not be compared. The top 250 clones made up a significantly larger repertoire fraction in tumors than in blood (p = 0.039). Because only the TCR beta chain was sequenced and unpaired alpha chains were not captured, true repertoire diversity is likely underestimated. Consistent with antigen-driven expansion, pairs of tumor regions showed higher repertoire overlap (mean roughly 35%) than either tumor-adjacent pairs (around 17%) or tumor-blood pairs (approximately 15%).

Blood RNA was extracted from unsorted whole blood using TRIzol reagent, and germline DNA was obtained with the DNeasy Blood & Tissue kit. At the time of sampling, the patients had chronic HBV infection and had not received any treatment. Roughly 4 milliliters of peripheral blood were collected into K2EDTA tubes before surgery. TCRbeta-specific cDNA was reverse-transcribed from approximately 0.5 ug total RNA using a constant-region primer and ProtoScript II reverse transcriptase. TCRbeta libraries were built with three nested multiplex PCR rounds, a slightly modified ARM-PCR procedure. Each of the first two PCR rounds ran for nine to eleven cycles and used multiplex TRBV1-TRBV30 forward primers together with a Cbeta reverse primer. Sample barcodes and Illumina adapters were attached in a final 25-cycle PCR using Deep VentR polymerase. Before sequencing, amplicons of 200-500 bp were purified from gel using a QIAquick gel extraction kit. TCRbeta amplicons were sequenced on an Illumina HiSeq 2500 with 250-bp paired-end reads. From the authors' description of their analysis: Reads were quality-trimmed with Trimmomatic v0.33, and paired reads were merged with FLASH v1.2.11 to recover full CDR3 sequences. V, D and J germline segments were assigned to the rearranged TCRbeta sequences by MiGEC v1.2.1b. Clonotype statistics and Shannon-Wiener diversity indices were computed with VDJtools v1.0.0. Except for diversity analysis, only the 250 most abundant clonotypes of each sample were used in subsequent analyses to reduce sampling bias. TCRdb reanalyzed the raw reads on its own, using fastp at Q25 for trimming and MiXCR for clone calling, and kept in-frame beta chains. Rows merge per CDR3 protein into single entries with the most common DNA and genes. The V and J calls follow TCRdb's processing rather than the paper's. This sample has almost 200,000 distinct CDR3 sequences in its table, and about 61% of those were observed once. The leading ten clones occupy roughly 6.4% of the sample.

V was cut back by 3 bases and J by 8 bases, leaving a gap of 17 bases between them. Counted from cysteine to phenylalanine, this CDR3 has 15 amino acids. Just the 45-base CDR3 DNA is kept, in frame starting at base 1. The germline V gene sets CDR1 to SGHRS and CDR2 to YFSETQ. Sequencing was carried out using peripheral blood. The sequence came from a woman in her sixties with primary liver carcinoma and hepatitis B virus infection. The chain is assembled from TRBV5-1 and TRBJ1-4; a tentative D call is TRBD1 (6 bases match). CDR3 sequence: CASSSTTGIGEKLFF. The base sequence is TGCGCCAGCAGCTCCACAACAGGGATAGGAGAAAAACTGTTTTTT.